This TCR beta chain was found in a study of PD-1 blockade in classical Hodgkin lymphoma. The CDR3 runs 13 residues. V gave up 5 bases and J gave up 2 bases, with 7 bases separating them. The V gene's germline CDR1 is ENHRY and CDR2 SYGVKD. There was relapse after autologous stem cell transplantation in every patient, and there was variation in brentuximab vedotin exposure. The protocol was immunoSEQ multiplex PCR, while the TCRdb copy is restricted to in-frame clones and leaves out a portion. This table has fewer than 25,000 clones, 70% to 90% appearing once. The TCR was taken from a human donor with classical Hodgkin lymphoma. The V call is TRBV10-3, the J call TRBJ1-5; D unclear. The material was peripheral blood mononuclear cells (PBMCs), obtained before the second cycle of nivolumab. This CDR3 is CAISQSGNQPQHF. As DNA, the CDR3 is TGTGCCATCAGTCAATCAGGCAATCAGCCCCAGCATTTT.